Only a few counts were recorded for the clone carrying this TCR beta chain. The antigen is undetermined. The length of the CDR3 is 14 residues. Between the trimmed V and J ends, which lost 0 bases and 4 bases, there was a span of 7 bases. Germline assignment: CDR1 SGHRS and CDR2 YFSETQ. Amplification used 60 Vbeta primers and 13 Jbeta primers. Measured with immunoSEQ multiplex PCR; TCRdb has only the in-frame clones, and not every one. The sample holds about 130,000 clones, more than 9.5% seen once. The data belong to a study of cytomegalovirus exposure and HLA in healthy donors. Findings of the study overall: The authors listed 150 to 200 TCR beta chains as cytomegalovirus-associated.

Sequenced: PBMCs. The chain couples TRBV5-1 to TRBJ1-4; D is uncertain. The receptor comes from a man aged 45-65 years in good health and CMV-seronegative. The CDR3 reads CASSLGADNEKLFF. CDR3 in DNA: TGCGCCAGCAGCTTGGGGGCAGATAATGAAAAACTGTTTTTT.